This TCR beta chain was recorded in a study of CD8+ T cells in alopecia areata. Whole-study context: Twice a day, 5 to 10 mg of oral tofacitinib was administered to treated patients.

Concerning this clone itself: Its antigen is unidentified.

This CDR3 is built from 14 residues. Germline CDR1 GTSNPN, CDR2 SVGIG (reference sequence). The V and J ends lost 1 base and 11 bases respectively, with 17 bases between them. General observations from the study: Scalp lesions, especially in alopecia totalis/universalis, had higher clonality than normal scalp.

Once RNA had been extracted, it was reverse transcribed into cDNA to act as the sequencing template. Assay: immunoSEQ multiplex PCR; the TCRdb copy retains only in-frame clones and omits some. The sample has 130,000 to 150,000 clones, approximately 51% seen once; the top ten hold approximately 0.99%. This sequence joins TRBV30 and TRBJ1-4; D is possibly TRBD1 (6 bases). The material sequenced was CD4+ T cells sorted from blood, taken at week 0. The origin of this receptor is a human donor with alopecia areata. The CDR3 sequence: CAWSAGQSPGKLFF. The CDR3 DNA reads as TGTGCCTGGAGTGCAGGACAGAGTCCGGGGAAACTGTTTTTT.